This T cell receptor beta chain came from a study of CD8 T cells in Susac syndrome. Study-level findings and limits: Repertoires of Susac syndrome CD4+ T cells lacked clonal expansion.

Trimming pared 5 bases from V and 5 bases from J, leaving 18 bases between. CDR3 size: 14 residues. Germline values: CDR1 DFQATT, CDR2 SNEGSKA (reference sequence). Concerning this clonotype: Its specificity is unknown.

Reverse transcription used about 0.45 to 1 ug RNA and random hexamers. From the immunoSEQ multiplex PCR reads, TCRdb called clonotypes with MiXCR, one entry per CDR3 protein. The data show some 180,000 distinct CDR3 sequences, around 90% seen once. The receptor's source is a human donor with Susac syndrome. Material: CD4+ T cells from PBMCs. This chain links TRBV20-1 with TRBJ1-2; weak D call: TRBD1 (5 bases). The CDR3 DNA follows: TGCAGTGCTGAAACCCGGGACGGAAGTTATGGCTACACCTTC. Translating it yields CSAETRDGSYGYTF.